This note documents a single TCR beta chain sequence. The antigen remains unidentified. The template-switching step introduced UMIs that carried a 6-nucleotide sample barcode. From its re-call of the 5' RACE reads, TCRdb lists each CDR3 protein once, without DNA. This table lists roughly 150,000 distinct CDR3 sequences. This entry comes from a study of monozygotic twins with inflammatory bowel disease. General study findings and limits: IBD patients exhibited fewer clonotypes shared with other individuals than healthy twins, particularly with disease activity. The analysis did not separate different T cell subtypes.

CDR1 is SGHTA and CDR2 is FQGNSA in the germline V gene. The CDR3 has 15 residues. The sample consisted of blood. The TCR comes from a human donor with ulcerative colitis or Crohn's disease, or a healthy co-twin of an affected twin (not recorded which). The V and J genes are TRBV7-2 and TRBJ2-7; TCRdb designates TRBD2, a call that cannot be tested without DNA. CDR3 residues: CASSPRTTGAYEQYF. Drawing the rest from reference TRBV7-2 and TRBJ2-7, the complete variable domain is GAGVSQSPSNKVTEKGKDVELRCDPISGHTALYWYRQSLGQGLEFLIYFQGNSAPDKSGLPSDRFSAERTGGSVSTLTIQRTQQEDSAVYLCASSPRTTGAYEQYFGPGTRLTVT.